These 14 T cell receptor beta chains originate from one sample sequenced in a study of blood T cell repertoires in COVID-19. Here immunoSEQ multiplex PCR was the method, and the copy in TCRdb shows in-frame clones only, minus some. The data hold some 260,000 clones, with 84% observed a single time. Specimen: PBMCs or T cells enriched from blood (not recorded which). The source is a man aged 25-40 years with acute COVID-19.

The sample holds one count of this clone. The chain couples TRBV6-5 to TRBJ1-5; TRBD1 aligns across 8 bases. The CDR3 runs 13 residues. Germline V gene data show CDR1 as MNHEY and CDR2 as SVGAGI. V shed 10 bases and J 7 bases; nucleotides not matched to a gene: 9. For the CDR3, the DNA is TGTGCCACCGAAGGACAGGGAGGACAGCCCCAGCATTTT. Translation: CATEGQGGQPQHF.

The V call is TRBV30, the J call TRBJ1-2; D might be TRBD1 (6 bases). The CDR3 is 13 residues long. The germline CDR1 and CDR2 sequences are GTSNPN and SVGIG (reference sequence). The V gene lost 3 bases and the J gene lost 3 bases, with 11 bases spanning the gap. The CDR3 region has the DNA TGTGCCTGGAGCGCAGGGGTGGACTATGGCTACACCTTC. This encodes CAWSAGVDYGYTF.

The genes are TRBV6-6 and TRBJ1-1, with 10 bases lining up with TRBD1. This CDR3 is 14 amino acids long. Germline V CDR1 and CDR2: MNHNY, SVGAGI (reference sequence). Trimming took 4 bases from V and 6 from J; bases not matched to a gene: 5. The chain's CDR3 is CASSLGQGFPEAFF. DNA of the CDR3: TGTGCCAGCAGTTTGGGACAGGGGTTCCCTGAAGCTTTCTTT.

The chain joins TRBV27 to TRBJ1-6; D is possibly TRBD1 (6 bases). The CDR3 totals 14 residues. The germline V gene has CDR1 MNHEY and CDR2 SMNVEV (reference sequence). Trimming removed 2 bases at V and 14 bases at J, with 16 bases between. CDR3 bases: TGTGCCAGCAGTTTACTGGGGGCAGGTTGGACCCTCCACTTT. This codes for CASSLLGAGWTLHF.

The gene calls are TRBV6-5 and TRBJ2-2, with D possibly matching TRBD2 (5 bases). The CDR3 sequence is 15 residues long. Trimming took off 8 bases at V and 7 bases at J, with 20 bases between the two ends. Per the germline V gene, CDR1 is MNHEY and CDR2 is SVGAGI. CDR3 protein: CASRSAPGEGGELFF. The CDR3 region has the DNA TGTGCCAGCCGTTCCGCCCCCGGGGAAGGCGGGGAGCTGTTTTTT.

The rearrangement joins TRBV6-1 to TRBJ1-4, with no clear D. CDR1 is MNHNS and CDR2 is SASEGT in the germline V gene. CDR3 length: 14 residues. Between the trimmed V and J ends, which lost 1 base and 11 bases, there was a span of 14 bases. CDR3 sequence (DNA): TGTGCCAGCAGTGAAGACGGGGAGATAGAGAAACTGTTTTTT. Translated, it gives CASSEDGEIEKLFF.

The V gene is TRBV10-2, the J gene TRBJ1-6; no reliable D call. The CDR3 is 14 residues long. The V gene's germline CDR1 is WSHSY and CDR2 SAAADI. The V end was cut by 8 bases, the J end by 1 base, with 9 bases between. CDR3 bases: TGCGCCAGCTCAGAATGGTCCTATAATTCACCCCTCCACTTT. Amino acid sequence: CASSEWSYNSPLHF.

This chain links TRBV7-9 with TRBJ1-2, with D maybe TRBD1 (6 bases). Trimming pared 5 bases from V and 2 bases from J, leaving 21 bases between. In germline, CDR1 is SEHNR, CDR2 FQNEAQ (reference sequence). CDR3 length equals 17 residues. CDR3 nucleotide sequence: TGTGCCAGCAGCACCACTCACAGGGTCGTGCACAACTATGGCTACACCTTC. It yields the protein CASSTTHRVVHNYGYTF.

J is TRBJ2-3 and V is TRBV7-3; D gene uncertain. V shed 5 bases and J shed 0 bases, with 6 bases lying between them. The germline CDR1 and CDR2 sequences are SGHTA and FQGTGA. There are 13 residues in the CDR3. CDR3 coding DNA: TGTGCCAGCAGCCCTACTAGCACAGATACGCAGTATTTT. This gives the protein CASSPTSTDTQYF.

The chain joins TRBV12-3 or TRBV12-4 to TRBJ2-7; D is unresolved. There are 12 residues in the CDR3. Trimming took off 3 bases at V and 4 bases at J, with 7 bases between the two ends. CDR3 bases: TGTGCCAGCAGTTTCAGCGTATACGAGCAGTACGTC. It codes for CASSFSVYEQYV.

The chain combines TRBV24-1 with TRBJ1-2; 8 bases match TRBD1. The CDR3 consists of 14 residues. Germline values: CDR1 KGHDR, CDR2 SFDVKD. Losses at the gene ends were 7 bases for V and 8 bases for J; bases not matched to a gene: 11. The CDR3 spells CATSETGALRGYTF. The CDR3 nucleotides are TGTGCCACCAGCGAGACAGGGGCTTTAAGGGGCTACACCTTC.

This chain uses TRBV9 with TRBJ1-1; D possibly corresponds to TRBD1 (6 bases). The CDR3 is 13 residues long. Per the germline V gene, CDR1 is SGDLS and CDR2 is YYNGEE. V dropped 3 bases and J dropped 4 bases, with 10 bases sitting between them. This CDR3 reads CASSAGVGTEAFF. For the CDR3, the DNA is TGTGCCAGCAGCGCAGGGGTTGGCACTGAAGCTTTCTTT.

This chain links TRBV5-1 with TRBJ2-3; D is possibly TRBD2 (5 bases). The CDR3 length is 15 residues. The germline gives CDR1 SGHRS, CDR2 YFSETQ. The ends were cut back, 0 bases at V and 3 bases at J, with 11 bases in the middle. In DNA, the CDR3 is TGCGCCAGCAGCTTGGTCGTTCTAGCAACAGATACGCAGTATTTT. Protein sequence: CASSLVVLATDTQYF.

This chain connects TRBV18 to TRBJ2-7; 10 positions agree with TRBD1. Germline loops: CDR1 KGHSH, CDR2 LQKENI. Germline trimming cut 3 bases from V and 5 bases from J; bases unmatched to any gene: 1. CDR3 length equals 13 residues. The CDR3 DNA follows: TGTGCCAGCTCACCGACAGGGGGCAACGAGCAGTACGTC. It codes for CASSPTGGNEQYV.